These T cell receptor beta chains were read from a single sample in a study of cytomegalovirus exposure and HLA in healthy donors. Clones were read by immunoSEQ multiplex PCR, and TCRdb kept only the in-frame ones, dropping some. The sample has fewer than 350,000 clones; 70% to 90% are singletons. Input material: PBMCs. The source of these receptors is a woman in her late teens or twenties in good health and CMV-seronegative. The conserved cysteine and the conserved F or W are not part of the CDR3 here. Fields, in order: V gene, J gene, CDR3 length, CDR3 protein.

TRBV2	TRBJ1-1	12	ASTLGGDHTEAF
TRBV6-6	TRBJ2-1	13	ASSLIIAGNNEQF
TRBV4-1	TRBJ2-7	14	ASSQETGSSSYEQY
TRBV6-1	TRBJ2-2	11	ASIPAGTGELF
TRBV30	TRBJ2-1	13	AWRLAGGPWNEQF
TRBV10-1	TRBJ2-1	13	ASSEPGLGRDEQF
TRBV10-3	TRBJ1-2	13	AISADFGTADGYT
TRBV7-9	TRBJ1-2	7	SSSLRGG
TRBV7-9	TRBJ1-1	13	ASSLFLSGTDEAF
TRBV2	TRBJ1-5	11	ASNGQLNQPQH
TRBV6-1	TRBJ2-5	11	ATGDGGFETQY
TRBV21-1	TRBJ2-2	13	APPVLGQGTGELF
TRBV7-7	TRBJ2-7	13	ASSPRTGGIGEQY
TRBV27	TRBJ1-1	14	ASSLSGEVINTEAF
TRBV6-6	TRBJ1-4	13	ASTPPTGNYEKLF
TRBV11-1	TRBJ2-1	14	ASSLARTSGGNEQF
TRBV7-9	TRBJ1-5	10	ASSLDLQPQH
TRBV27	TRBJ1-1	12	ASSLIYGQGEAF
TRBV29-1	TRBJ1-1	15	SVEIKKGKGGDTEAF
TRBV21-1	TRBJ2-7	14	ASSEDRGDRDYEQY
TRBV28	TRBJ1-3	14	ASSLPQASSGNTIY
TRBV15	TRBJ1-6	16	ATSSAREGGSYNSPLH
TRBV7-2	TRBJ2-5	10	ASTTVQRAQY
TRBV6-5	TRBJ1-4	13	ASSYIAGFGEKLF
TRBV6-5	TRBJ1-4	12	ASRRTVSDEKLF
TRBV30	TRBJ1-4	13	AWRAYGTGGEKLF
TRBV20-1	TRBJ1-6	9	SAIGALTLH
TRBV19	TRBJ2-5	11	ASSMNSQETQY
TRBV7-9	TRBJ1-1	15	ASSLLRGISMNTEAF
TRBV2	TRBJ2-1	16	ASSERPNVGSAFNEQF
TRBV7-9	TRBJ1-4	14	ASSRGPGTGDEKLF
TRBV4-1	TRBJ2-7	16	ASSQILVGGDLTYEQY
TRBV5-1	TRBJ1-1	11	ASSDRMNTEAF
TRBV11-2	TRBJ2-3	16	ASSLAPRTSGGTDTQY
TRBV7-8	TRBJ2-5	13	ASSLEYRGVETQY
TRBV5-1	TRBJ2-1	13	ASSQPGRLDNEQF
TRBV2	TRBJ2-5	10	ASSPPGETQY
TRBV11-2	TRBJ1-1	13	ASSLGLVMAGLAF